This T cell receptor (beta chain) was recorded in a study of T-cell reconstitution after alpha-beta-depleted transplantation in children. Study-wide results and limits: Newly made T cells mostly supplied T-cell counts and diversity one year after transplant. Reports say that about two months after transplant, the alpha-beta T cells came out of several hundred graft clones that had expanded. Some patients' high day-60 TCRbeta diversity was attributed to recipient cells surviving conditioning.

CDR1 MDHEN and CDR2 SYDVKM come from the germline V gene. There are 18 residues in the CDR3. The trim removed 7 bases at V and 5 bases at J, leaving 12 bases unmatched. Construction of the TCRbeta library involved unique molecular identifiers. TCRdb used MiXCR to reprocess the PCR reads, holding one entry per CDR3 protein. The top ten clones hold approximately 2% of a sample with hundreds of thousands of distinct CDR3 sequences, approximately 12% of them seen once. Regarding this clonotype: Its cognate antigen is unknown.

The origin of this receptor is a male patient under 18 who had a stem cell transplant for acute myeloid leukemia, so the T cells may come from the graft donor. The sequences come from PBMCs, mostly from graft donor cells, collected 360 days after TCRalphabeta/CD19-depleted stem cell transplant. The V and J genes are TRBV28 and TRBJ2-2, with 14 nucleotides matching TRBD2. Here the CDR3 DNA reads TGTGCCAGCATCAGACTAGCGGGAGGGCCTACAGGAACCGGGGAGCTGTTTTTT. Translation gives CASIRLAGGPTGTGELFF.